The T cell receptor (beta chain) under discussion was sequenced for a study of technical replicates of blood from several donors. The V gene's germline CDR1 is SGHDT and CDR2 YYEEEE. The CDR3 has 15 residues. Trimming cost V 2 bases and J 5 bases; bases outside gene matches: 9. Measured with immunoSEQ multiplex PCR; TCRdb has only the in-frame clones, and not every one. The profile shows 75,000 to 95,000 clones, 95% of them singletons. The sequenced sample was T cells isolated from PBMCs. The sequence came from a human donor in good health. The chain combines TRBV5-6 with TRBJ1-1, with 7 bases matching TRBD1. The CDR3 reads CASSLRPGGWTEAFF. Written as DNA, the CDR3 is TGTGCCAGCAGCTTAAGACCAGGGGGGTGGACTGAAGCTTTCTTT.